A single sample gave rise to the 3 T cell receptor beta chains below, sequenced in a study of blood T cells in healthy people across ages. Primers used in a second PCR of roughly 6 to 12 cycles were a sample-barcoded 5' primer and a J-beta primer mix. MiXCR, run by TCRdb on the 5' RACE reads, gives a single entry per CDR3 protein. Of around 800,000 distinct CDR3 sequences in the sample, roughly 50% were seen once. Specimen: blood. The receptors were gathered from an elderly man in good health.

Here the CDR3 DNA reads TGCGCCAGCAGCCATGTCTGGCTAGCGGCGGTCGGGCGGGACAGATACGCGTATTTT. Translation gives CASSHVWLAAVGRDRYAYF. The V and J genes are TRBV4-1 and TRBJ2-3; D may match TRBD1 or TRBD2 (7 bases each). Trimming pared 3 bases from V and 14 bases from J, leaving 36 bases between. This CDR3 comprises 19 residues. Germline loops: CDR1 MGHRA, CDR2 YSYEKL.

The table lists this clonotype with a few counts. The gene calls are TRBV3-1 and TRBJ2-4, with 8 bases fitting TRBD1. The DNA end is more similar to TRBJ2-7, so the J call may be wrong. Germline CDR1 is LGHDT and CDR2 is YNNKEL (reference sequence). The CDR3 contains 13 residues. The CDR3 reads CASSDRGWNEQYF. The CDR3 nucleotides are TGTGCCAGCAGCGACAGGGGATGGAACGAGCAGTACTTC.

The chain uses TRBV5-1 and TRBJ2-5; TRBD1 or TRBD2 may be the D gene (5 bases each). This CDR3 spans 13 amino acids. Germline values: CDR1 SGHRS, CDR2 YFSETQ. V lost 4 bases, J lost 3 bases, and 10 bases lay in between. CDR3 sequence reads: CASSRDGKETQYF. CDR3 bases: TGCGCCAGCAGCCGGGACGGGAAAGAGACCCAGTACTTC.